Each of the 26 T cell receptor beta chains below was sequenced from the same sample in a study of T-cell reconstitution after alpha-beta-depleted transplantation in children. Construction of the TCRbeta library involved unique molecular identifiers. TCRdb fed the PCR reads into MiXCR, producing one record per CDR3 protein. The table shows about 360,000 distinct CDR3 sequences, with 13% occurring only once. Here the sequenced sample was PBMCs, taken from the stem cell graft. Receptors originate from a human donor who donated a stem cell graft to a child with Fanconi anemia.

In its sample, this clonotype was seen many times. The chain uses TRBV15 and TRBJ2-1; unclear D gene. This CDR3 is 16 amino acids long. V lost 1 base, J lost 8 bases, and 18 bases lay in between. Germline assignment: CDR1 LNHNV and CDR2 YYDKDF (reference sequence). CDR3 amino acids: CATSRGSRSYGHEQFF. The CDR3 nucleotides are TGTGCCACCAGCAGAGGCTCCAGGTCTTATGGGCATGAGCAGTTCTTC.

The chain couples TRBV3-1 to TRBJ2-2, with D unresolved. Trimming took off 2 bases at V and 1 base at J, with 5 bases between the two ends. The CDR3 length is 14 residues. The germline V gene encodes CDR1 LGHDT and CDR2 YNNKEL (reference sequence). For the CDR3, the DNA is TGTGCCAGCAGCCAACAGGTGAACACCGGGGAGCTGTTTTTT. It yields the protein CASSQQVNTGELFF.

The chain carries TRBV12-3 or TRBV12-4 and TRBJ2-7, with 7 bases that match TRBD1. The CDR3 length is 13 residues. Trimming removed 2 bases from V and 9 bases from J; junction bases left unmatched: 7. The CDR3 sequence is CASSLNRGRLQYF. The DNA for the CDR3 is TGTGCCAGCAGTTTAAACAGGGGCCGGCTGCAGTACTTC.

This clonotype was recorded at least ten times. At one end, the junction sequence differs from germline, possibly due to a read error. The V and J genes are TRBV4-1 and TRBJ1-1; D might be TRBD1 (6 bases). There are 14 residues in the CDR3. CDR1 is MGHRA and CDR2 is YSYEKL in the germline V gene. CDR3 protein: CATSTGTANTEAFF. CDR3 bases: TGCGCCACCAGCACAGGGACGGCAAACACTGAAGCTTTCTTT.

The chain recombines TRBV6-4 with TRBJ2-5; possibly TRBD1 for D (6 bases). CDR3 size: 13 residues. The germline CDR1 and CDR2 sequences are MRHNA and SNTAGT. V lost 5 bases and J lost 5, with 12 bases in between. CDR3: CASSRGFGETQYF. The CDR3 DNA is TGTGCCAGCAGTAGGGGGTTTGGCGAGACCCAGTACTTC.

There are many counts of this clonotype. This rearrangement joins TRBV20-1 to TRBJ2-7, with TRBD1 matching 9 bases. V lost 6 bases to trimming and J lost 4 bases; unmatched junction nucleotides: 13. CDR3 length equals 15 residues. Germline lookup yields CDR1 DFQATT and CDR2 SNEGSKA (reference sequence). The CDR3 is CSAFPRDREVYEQYF. CDR3 nucleotides: TGCAGTGCCTTCCCCCGGGACAGGGAGGTTTACGAGCAGTACTTC.

This clonotype has only a few counts. The CDR3 bases are TGTGCCAGCATGGGGCAGCCCCAGCATTTT. Its translation: CASMGQPQHF. The chain links TRBV5-6 to TRBJ1-5, with D unresolved. This CDR3 spans 10 amino acids. The V gene's germline CDR1 is SGHDT and CDR2 YYEEEE. V gave up 6 bases and J gave up 7 bases, with 5 bases separating them.

The CDR3 coding sequence is TGTGCCAGCAGCCGACTCAGCACAGATACGCAGTATTTT. Translation: CASSRLSTDTQYF. The rearrangement joins TRBV7-8 to TRBJ2-3; no definite D call. Germline V lookup: CDR1 SGHVS, CDR2 FQNEAQ. This CDR3 region has 13 residues. Trimming cost V 5 bases and J 0 bases, with 6 bases left between them.

The V gene is TRBV12-3 or TRBV12-4, the J gene TRBJ2-1; 10 bases are shared with TRBD1. The V segment lost 5 bases and the J segment 7 bases; nucleotides outside the gene matches: 5. CDR3 size: 14 residues. The CDR3 loop reads CASSEDRGANEQFF. The CDR3 region has the DNA TGTGCCAGCAGTGAGGACAGGGGGGCGAATGAGCAGTTCTTC.

This clonotype was picked up a small number of times. The chain is built from TRBV9 and TRBJ2-3; the D is unclear. Germline V gene sequence: CDR1 SGDLS, CDR2 YYNGEE. The CDR3 is 15 residues long. Trimming took off 0 bases at V and 6 bases at J, with 14 bases between the two ends. The chain's CDR3 is CASSVGVTSKDTQYF. Here the CDR3 DNA reads TGTGCCAGCAGCGTAGGGGTGACTTCGAAGGATACGCAGTATTTT. Looking up the rest from reference TRBV9 and TRBJ2-3 gives the full variable domain: DSGVTQTPKHLITATGQRVTLRCSPRSGDLSVYWYQQSLDQGLQFLIQYYNGEERAKGNILERFSAQQFPDLHSELNLSSLELGDSALYFCASSVGVTSKDTQYFGPGTRLTVL.

In its sample, this clonotype was seen many times. The chain uses TRBV4-3 and TRBJ2-5; D tentatively reads TRBD1 or TRBD2 (5 bases each). Germline V gene data show CDR1 as LGHNA and CDR2 as YSLEER. The CDR3 sequence is 15 residues long. Trimming removed 1 base at V and 1 base at J, with 10 bases between. Here the CDR3 reads CASSQVAGTQETQYF. CDR3 sequence (DNA): TGCGCCAGCAGCCAAGTGGCAGGGACCCAAGAGACCCAGTACTTC.

This clonotype showed up just a few times. V gene TRBV6-1 combines with J gene TRBJ2-7, with 10 bases lining up with TRBD2. The CDR3 loop spans 14 amino acids. The germline CDR1 and CDR2 sequences are MNHNS and SASEGT. The trim removed 6 bases at V and 5 bases at J, leaving 7 bases unmatched. This CDR3 is CASRRLAGENEQYF. DNA for the CDR3: TGTGCCAGCAGGCGGCTAGCGGGGGAGAACGAGCAGTACTTC.

The chain joins TRBV29-1 to TRBJ2-2; D is unclear. The length of the CDR3 is 11 residues. The germline V gene has CDR1 SQVTM and CDR2 ANQGSEA. The V end was cut by 5 bases, the J end by 5 bases, with 6 bases between. CDR3 nucleotide sequence: TGCAGCGTTCTTTGGACCGGGGAGCTGTTTTTT. It is translated as CSVLWTGELFF.

Ten or more counts support this clonotype. V and J are TRBV4-2 and TRBJ2-7; D ambiguous. Germline loops: CDR1 LGHNA, CDR2 YNFKEQ. Trimming took 0 bases from V and 3 from J, leaving 9 bases between them. There are 14 residues in the CDR3. The CDR3 loop is CASSQERNIYEQYF. CDR3 sequence (DNA): TGTGCCAGCAGCCAAGAACGAAACATCTACGAGCAGTACTTC.

This clonotype was detected ten times or more. The V gene is TRBV5-1, the J gene TRBJ1-6; D is ambiguous. Trimming stripped 0 bases from V and 4 bases from J, with 8 bases between. There are 15 residues in the CDR3. The germline gives CDR1 SGHRS, CDR2 YFSETQ. The DNA of the CDR3 is TGCGCCAGCAGCTTGGATTCGACTTATAATTCACCCCTCCACTTT. Translating it yields CASSLDSTYNSPLHF.

The chain has TRBV7-8 and TRBJ1-2, with D possibly TRBD1 on 6 matching bases. CDR3 length: 15 amino acids. The germline gives CDR1 SGHVS, CDR2 FQNEAQ. Trimming left V 5 bases short and J 2 bases short, with 15 bases between. CDR3 in DNA: TGTGCCAGCAGCCAAGCCGAACAGGGCAACTATGGCTACACCTTC. Amino acids: CASSQAEQGNYGYTF.

This clonotype was seen just once. CDR3 nucleotide sequence: TGTGCCAGCAGTTATACCGGGGCTAACACTGAAGCTTTCTTT. Amino acids: CASSYTGANTEAFF. The chain combines TRBV6-5 with TRBJ1-1; D is possibly TRBD1 (5 bases). With 3 bases removed from V and 2 bases from J, the gap between germline ends came to 10 bases. This CDR3 region has 14 residues. Germline lookup yields CDR1 MNHEY and CDR2 SVGAGI.

This clonotype was detected only a few times. V and J are TRBV6-2 or TRBV6-3 and TRBJ1-5; perhaps TRBD1 as D (6 bases). Germline V gene sequence: CDR1 MNHEY, CDR2 SVGEGT. The length of the CDR3 is 15 residues. V was shortened by 2 bases and J by 6 bases, with 14 bases between the two germline ends. Here the CDR3 reads CASSYTAGGFQPQHF. CDR3 nucleotides: TGTGCCAGCAGTTACACTGCGGGGGGCTTTCAGCCCCAGCATTTT.

There are many counts of this clonotype. The gene calls are TRBV20-1 and TRBJ2-5; no clear D. CDR1 and CDR2 from the germline V gene are DFQATT and SNEGSKA (reference sequence). The CDR3 length is 14 residues. V was pared by 5 bases and J by 5 bases, with 18 bases between. In DNA, the CDR3 is TGCAGTGCTTTGACCTATACCCCGGTGGAGACCCAGTACTTC. Protein product: CSALTYTPVETQYF.

This clonotype has just a few counts. The chain recombines TRBV24-1 with TRBJ2-2; 7 nucleotides agree with TRBD1. The CDR3 is made up of 15 amino acids. The germline gives CDR1 KGHDR, CDR2 SFDVKD. Germline trimming cut 9 bases from V and 4 bases from J; bases unmatched to any gene: 10. CDR3 DNA sequence: TGTGCCACCCCCAGAAGGGGGCAGGGCACCGGGGAGCTGTTTTTT. This gives the protein CATPRRGQGTGELFF.

This chain links TRBV29-1 with TRBJ2-3, with D possibly TRBD2 on 6 matching bases. Trimming cost V 1 base and J 3 bases, with 11 bases left between them. Germline loops: CDR1 SQVTM, CDR2 ANQGSEA. The CDR3 has 14 residues. The CDR3 DNA sequence: TGCAGCGTTGAAGGATTGGGGAGGACAGATACGCAGTATTTT. The encoded protein is CSVEGLGRTDTQYF.

This clonotype appeared a few times. The chain has TRBV20-1 and TRBJ1-5, with D unclear. V was pared by 4 bases and J by 2 bases, with 15 bases between. CDR3 length: 15 amino acids. Per the germline V gene, CDR1 is DFQATT and CDR2 is SNEGSKA (reference sequence). CDR3 bases: TGCAGTGCTATAGACGCGGATTCTGGCAATCAGCCCCAGCATTTT. It yields the protein CSAIDADSGNQPQHF.

This clonotype has more than one count but fewer than ten. This chain connects TRBV7-2 to TRBJ2-3, with unresolved D. Germline values: CDR1 SGHTA, CDR2 FQGNSA. The V end was cut by 1 base, the J end by 3 bases, with 11 bases between. This CDR3 spans 15 amino acids. This chain's CDR3 is CASSLGVYPTDTQYF. The CDR3 DNA is TGTGCCAGCAGCTTAGGCGTCTACCCGACAGATACGCAGTATTTT.

The chain joins TRBV20-1 to TRBJ2-3; D is undetermined. This CDR3 has 16 amino acids. Germline V lookup: CDR1 DFQATT, CDR2 SNEGSKA (reference sequence). Between the trimmed V and J ends, which lost 0 bases and 0 bases, there was a span of 13 bases. The CDR3 region has the DNA TGCAGTGCTAGAGATCGTAAGACCCGGAGCACAGATACGCAGTATTTT. It codes for CSARDRKTRSTDTQYF.

The CDR3 spells CASSLKGGEVFGYTF. CDR3 bases: TGTGCCAGCAGTTTAAAGGGAGGGGAGGTGTTTGGCTACACCTTC. The J gene is TRBJ1-2, the V gene TRBV12-3 or TRBV12-4, with a weak D call TRBD1 (5 bases). V lost 2 bases and J 7 bases, leaving 17 bases between the germline ends. The CDR3 consists of 15 residues.

V and J are TRBV20-1 and TRBJ1-1; D is undetermined. V was trimmed by 5 bases and J by 0 bases, leaving 10 bases between them. Germline assignment: CDR1 DFQATT and CDR2 SNEGSKA (reference sequence). The CDR3 covers 13 residues. CDR3 bases: TGCAGTGCTCTAGGGTCAATGAACACTGAAGCTTTCTTT. This translates into CSALGSMNTEAFF.